The 25 T cell receptor beta chains listed next were all sequenced from one sample in a study of graft-versus-host responses after intestinal transplantation. This table comes from immunoSEQ multiplex PCR, and its TCRdb copy is limited to in-frame clones, with some not included. Of under 95,000 clones listed, about 88% were seen once; the top ten hold roughly 0.3%. No antigen has been assigned to these receptors. The sequences come from unstimulated CD4+ T cells sorted from spleen or lymph node cells, collected before transplant. These receptors were obtained from a human donor who was the organ donor for an intestinal transplant.

CDR3 nucleotides: TGCGCCAGCATTCCGGGACACTCGAACACCGGGGAGCTGTTTTTT. It yields the protein CASIPGHSNTGELFF. The J gene is TRBJ2-2, the V gene TRBV10-2; tentatively, D is TRBD1 (6 bases). This CDR3 contains 15 residues. V was pared by 7 bases and J by 0 bases, with 12 bases between. Germline V gene lookup returns CDR1 WSHSY and CDR2 SAAADI.

This rearrangement joins TRBV27 to TRBJ2-5; 9 positions match TRBD1. TRBJ2-7 explains the end of the DNA better; the J call may be wrong. CDR1 and CDR2 (germline): MNHEY, SMNVEV (reference sequence). The CDR3 sequence is 17 residues long. The chain's CDR3 is CASSRRGQGSMLYEQYF. The CDR3 coding sequence is TGTGCCAGCAGCCGCCGAGGACAGGGGTCGATGTTGTACGAGCAGTACTTC.

This chain joins TRBV15 and TRBJ1-6; tentatively, D is TRBD1 (6 bases). The CDR3 length is 13 residues. Trimming took off 5 bases at V and 10 bases at J, with 12 bases between the two ends. Germline assignment: CDR1 LNHNV and CDR2 YYDKDF (reference sequence). CDR3 residues: CATSLEGESPLHF. CDR3 bases: TGTGCCACCAGCCTTGAGGGGGAGTCACCCCTCCACTTT. The whole variable domain, remainder taken from reference TRBV15 and TRBJ1-6, is DAMVIQNPRYQVTQFGKPVTLSCSQTLNHNVMYWYQQKSSQAPKLLFHYYDKDFNNEADTPDNFQSRRPNTSFCFLDIRSPGLGDTAMYLCATSLEGESPLHFGNGTRLTVT.

The chain combines TRBV30 with TRBJ2-1; 13 nucleotides agree with TRBD2. The germline gives CDR1 GTSNPN, CDR2 SVGIG (reference sequence). J lost 8 bases, V lost 7 bases, and 17 bases had no gene match. The CDR3 length is 17 residues. CDR3 residues: CASPCIRTSGRIHEQFF. CDR3 DNA sequence: TGTGCCTCCCCCTGTATCCGGACTAGCGGGAGAATCCATGAGCAGTTCTTC.

The rearrangement links TRBV5-8 to TRBJ1-2, with D hard to call. Trimming pared 4 bases from V and 8 bases from J, leaving 24 bases between. From germline, CDR1 is SGHTS and CDR2 YDEGEE. The CDR3 is 16 amino acids. This CDR3 reads CASSEIPEGRAKGYTF. The CDR3 nucleotides are TGTGCCAGCAGCGAGATTCCGGAAGGGCGGGCAAAAGGCTACACCTTC.

V is TRBV2 and J is TRBJ2-2; D gene unclear. The CDR3 covers 12 residues. With 9 bases removed from V and 6 bases from J, the gap between germline ends came to 11 bases. Germline-derived CDR1 and CDR2 are SNHLY and FYNNEI. The CDR3 bases are TGTGCCAGTCGCCTAGGCCCCGGGGAGCTGTTTTTT. Its translation is CASRLGPGELFF.

A single count supports this clone. The chain carries TRBV11-2 and TRBJ1-2; D is unresolved. The CDR3 loop spans 16 amino acids. V was trimmed by 1 base and J by 3 bases, leaving 15 bases between them. The germline V gene has CDR1 SGHAT and CDR2 FQNNGV. CDR3 sequence (DNA): TGTGCCAGCAGCTTAGCCCCCCGTGGCCGATACTATGGCTACACCTTC. Protein product: CASSLAPRGRYYGYTF.

J is TRBJ1-2 and V is TRBV7-8; D is ambiguous. The CDR3 length is 14 residues. Deletions cut 2 bases from V and 8 bases from J, with 15 bases between. Germline CDR1 reads SGHVS; CDR2 reads FQNEAQ. The CDR3 loop is CASSLREPRKGYTF. In DNA form, the CDR3 reads TGTGCCAGCAGCTTACGGGAGCCGCGCAAAGGCTACACCTTC.

This clone turned up a few times. V usage is TRBV6-6 and J usage is TRBJ2-7; TRBD2 matches at 7 bases. CDR1 and CDR2 (germline): MNHNY, SVGAGI (reference sequence). V shed 8 bases, J shed 2 bases, and the junction held 6 bases outside the gene matches. The CDR3 consists of 13 residues. This chain's CDR3 is CASGGSYPYEQYF. Here the CDR3 DNA reads TGTGCCAGCGGCGGGAGTTACCCCTACGAGCAGTACTTC.

The gene calls are TRBV4-1 and TRBJ2-1; 12 bases line up with TRBD2. The CDR3 covers 15 residues. From germline, CDR1 is MGHRA and CDR2 YSYEKL. V was pared by 4 bases and J by 3 bases, with 1 base of the junction left unmatched. Written as DNA, the CDR3 is TGCGCCAGCAGCCGGGGACTAGCGGGCTACAATGAGCAGTTCTTC. This translates into CASSRGLAGYNEQFF.

The chain uses TRBV7-9 and TRBJ2-7, with 8 bases aligning to TRBD1. Trimming at V came to 3 bases and at J to 5 bases, leaving 3 bases not matched to a gene. CDR3 length: 13 residues. Germline CDR1 reads SEHNR; CDR2 reads FQNEAQ (reference sequence). In nucleotides, the CDR3 is TGTGCCAGCAGCTTCGGACAGGGCGACGAGCAGTACTTC. Protein: CASSFGQGDEQYF.

The CDR3 coding sequence is TGTGCCAGCAGCTTGAGACTAGCTGCCTACAATGAGCAGTTCTTC. Protein sequence: CASSLRLAAYNEQFF. This chain joins TRBV5-4 and TRBJ2-1; 7 nucleotides align to TRBD2. There are 15 residues in the CDR3. Looked up from germline, CDR1 is SGHNT and CDR2 is YYREEE (reference sequence). Losses at the gene ends were 1 base for V and 2 bases for J; bases not matched to a gene: 3.

Concerning this clone: The sample has other DNA sequences that encode this CDR3 too. V and J are TRBV9 and TRBJ2-5; 10 bases match TRBD2. This CDR3 has 15 amino acids. The ends lost 2 bases at V and 4 bases at J; junction bases unmatched: 5. Germline assignment: CDR1 SGDLS and CDR2 YYNGEE. The CDR3 reads CASSVSLAGTETQYF. For the CDR3, the DNA is TGTGCCAGCAGCGTTTCACTAGCGGGGACAGAGACCCAGTACTTC.

The V gene is TRBV5-1, the J gene TRBJ2-2; D may be TRBD1 (6 bases). V was cut by 0 bases and J by 6 bases, with 9 bases left in between. Per germline, CDR1 SGHRS and CDR2 YFSETQ. The CDR3 loop spans 14 amino acids. The CDR3: CASSLVGGAGELFF. The CDR3 DNA is TGCGCCAGCAGCTTGGTAGGGGGAGCCGGGGAGCTGTTTTTT.

This rearrangement joins TRBV2 to TRBJ2-7; D is undetermined. Trimming left V 7 bases short and J 2 bases short, with 6 bases between. The CDR3 spans 11 residues. CDR1 SNHLY and CDR2 FYNNEI come from the germline V gene. The CDR3 is CASIRAYEQYF. CDR3 in DNA: TGTGCCAGCATTCGGGCCTACGAGCAGTACTTC.

This chain uses TRBV29-1 with TRBJ2-5; TRBD2 matches at 7 bases. With 6 bases clipped from V and 0 bases from J, the junction kept 7 bases outside the gene matches. From germline, CDR1 is SQVTM and CDR2 ANQGSEA. CDR3 length: 14 amino acids. CDR3 protein: CSVFSAGNQETQYF. In DNA form, the CDR3 reads TGCAGCGTCTTTTCAGCGGGGAACCAAGAGACCCAGTACTTC.

This clone turned up a few times. Germline and junction disagree at one end, which may indicate a read error. This chain connects TRBV7-7 to TRBJ2-2, with 7 positions matching TRBD2. This CDR3 region has 15 residues. Germline CDR1 and CDR2: SSHAT and FNYEAQ (reference sequence). The CDR3 DNA follows: TGTGCTAGCAGCCCCGGACTAGCGAACACCGGGGAGCTGTTTTTT. This encodes CASSPGLANTGELFF.

The chain has TRBV7-8 and TRBJ2-3; possible D gene TRBD2, 6 bases. The germline gives CDR1 SGHVS, CDR2 FQNEAQ. The CDR3 is 14 amino acids. The germline V and J ends were trimmed by 4 bases and 6 bases, with 14 bases remaining between them. The CDR3 bases are TGTGCCAGCAGCTCGGGACTTTTTACTGATACGCAGTATTTT. It yields the protein CASSSGLFTDTQYF.

The rearrangement uses TRBV4-3 and TRBJ2-1, with TRBD1 matching over 7 bases. V dropped 0 bases and J dropped 1; count of bases not matched to a gene: 6. Germline V gene data show CDR1 as LGHNA and CDR2 as YSLEER. There are 17 residues in the CDR3. The chain's CDR3 is CASSQDVRGWSYNEQFF. CDR3 nucleotide sequence: TGCGCCAGCAGCCAAGATGTCAGGGGGTGGTCCTACAATGAGCAGTTCTTC.

V gene TRBV9 combines with J gene TRBJ2-7; TRBD1 is a possible D gene (6 bases). The ends were cut back, 1 base at V and 4 bases at J, with 9 bases in the middle. Germline CDR1 reads SGDLS; CDR2 reads YYNGEE. This CDR3 has 13 amino acids. CDR3 bases: TGTGCCAGCAGCGTAACGCAGGGGTACGAGCAGTACTTC. Translating gives CASSVTQGYEQYF.

The V and J genes are TRBV11-2 and TRBJ2-7; maybe TRBD1 (5 bases). The germline V gene has CDR1 SGHAT and CDR2 FQNNGV. V was pared by 5 bases and J by 0 bases, with 14 bases between. The CDR3 is 15 amino acids. CDR3 region: CASSPQQASSYEQYF. The CDR3 DNA follows: TGTGCCAGCAGCCCGCAACAGGCCAGCTCCTACGAGCAGTACTTC.

V gene TRBV7-2 combines with J gene TRBJ2-1; no clear D. V was clipped by 5 bases and J by 10 bases, with 12 bases between them. The CDR3 is made up of 12 amino acids. The germline gives CDR1 SGHTA, CDR2 FQGNSA. CDR3 sequence reads: CASSLGPGEQFF. CDR3 nucleotides: TGTGCCAGCAGCCTAGGACCCGGGGAGCAGTTCTTC.

The chain employs TRBV5-1 and TRBJ1-1, with 8 bases that match TRBD1. The CDR3 covers 16 residues. Per germline, CDR1 SGHRS and CDR2 YFSETQ. V was pared by 1 base and J by 0 bases, with 5 bases of the junction left unmatched. This chain's CDR3 is CASSLLRQGMNTEAFF. In nucleotides, the CDR3 is TGCGCCAGCAGCTTGCTCCGACAGGGGATGAACACTGAAGCTTTCTTT. Combining the CDR3 with reference TRBV5-1 and TRBJ1-1 gives the whole variable domain KAGVTQTPRYLIKTRGQQVTLSCSPISGHRSVSWYQQTPGQGLQFLFEYFSETQRNKGNFPGRFSGRQFSNSRSEMNVSTLELGDSALYLCASSLLRQGMNTEAFFGQGTRLTVV.

This chain connects TRBV5-1 to TRBJ2-3; 7 nucleotides match TRBD2. V trimming: 4 bases; J trimming: 2 bases; junction bases outside the gene matches: 7. CDR1 and CDR2 (germline): SGHRS, YFSETQ. The CDR3 has 15 amino acids. CDR3 amino acids: CASSPFSGHTDTQYF. CDR3 bases: TGCGCCAGCAGCCCGTTTAGCGGGCACACAGATACGCAGTATTTT.

The J gene is TRBJ1-2, the V gene TRBV18, with TRBD1 identical over 8 bases. There are 15 residues in the CDR3. Germline trimming cut 6 bases from V and 4 bases from J; bases unmatched to any gene: 10. Germline assignment: CDR1 KGHSH and CDR2 LQKENI. CDR3: CASSDGGQGGYGYTF. The CDR3 DNA sequence: TGTGCCAGCTCCGACGGCGGACAGGGAGGCTATGGCTACACCTTC.